This T cell receptor (beta chain) was recovered during a study of blood T cell repertoires in COVID-19. Methods used by the authors: Amplification with reference gene primers provided the estimates of nucleated cell counts. Clones were sequenced by immunoSEQ multiplex PCR, and TCRdb holds only the in-frame ones, with some missing. The V and J calls and the clone size are those of that table, but D and trimming were determined from the DNA. The sample records under 250,000 clones, roughly 86% being singletons. Germline loops: CDR1 ENHRY, CDR2 SYGVKD. This CDR3 has 14 residues. The ends lost 3 bases at V and 6 bases at J; junction bases unmatched: 5. A Seattle source enrolled patients during active infection and followed them longitudinally.

Sequencing was done on a sample of peripheral blood. The chain is built from TRBV10-3 and TRBJ2-1; 7 bases map to TRBD1. The clonotype was recovered from a woman older than 75 with COVID-19, enrolled during active disease. The CDR3 loop is CAISDSGTVNEQFF. CDR3 DNA: TGTGCCATCAGTGACTCCGGGACAGTCAATGAGCAGTTCTTC.